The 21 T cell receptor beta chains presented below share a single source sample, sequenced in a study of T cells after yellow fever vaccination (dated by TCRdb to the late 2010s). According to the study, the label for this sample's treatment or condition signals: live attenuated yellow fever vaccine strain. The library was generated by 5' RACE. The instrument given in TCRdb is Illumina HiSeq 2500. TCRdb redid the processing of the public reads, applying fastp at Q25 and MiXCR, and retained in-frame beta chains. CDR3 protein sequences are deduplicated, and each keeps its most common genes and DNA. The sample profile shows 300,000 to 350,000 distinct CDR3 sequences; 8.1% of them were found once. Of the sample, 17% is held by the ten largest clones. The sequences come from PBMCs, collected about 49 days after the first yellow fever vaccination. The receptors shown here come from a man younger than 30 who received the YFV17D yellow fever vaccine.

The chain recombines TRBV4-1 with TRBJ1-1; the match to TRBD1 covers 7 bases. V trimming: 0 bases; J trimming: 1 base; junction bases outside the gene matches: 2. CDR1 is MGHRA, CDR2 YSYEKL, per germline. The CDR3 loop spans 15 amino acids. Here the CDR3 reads CASSQEAGGNTEAFF. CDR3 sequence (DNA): TGCGCCAGCAGCCAAGAGGCAGGGGGGAACACTGAAGCTTTCTTT.

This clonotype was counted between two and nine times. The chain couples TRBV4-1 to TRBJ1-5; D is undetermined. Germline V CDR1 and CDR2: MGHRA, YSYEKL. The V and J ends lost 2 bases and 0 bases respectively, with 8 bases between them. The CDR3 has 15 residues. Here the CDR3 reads CASSQRQVSNQPQHF. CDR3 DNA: TGCGCCAGCAGCCAAAGGCAGGTTAGCAATCAGCCCCAGCATTTT.

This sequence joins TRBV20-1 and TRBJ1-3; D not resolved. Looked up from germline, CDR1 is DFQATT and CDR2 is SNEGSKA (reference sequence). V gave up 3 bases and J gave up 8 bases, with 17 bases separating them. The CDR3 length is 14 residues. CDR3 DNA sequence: TGCAGTGCTAGCGCAGCGTCCCGTTGGGACACCATATATTTT. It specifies CSASAASRWDTIYF.

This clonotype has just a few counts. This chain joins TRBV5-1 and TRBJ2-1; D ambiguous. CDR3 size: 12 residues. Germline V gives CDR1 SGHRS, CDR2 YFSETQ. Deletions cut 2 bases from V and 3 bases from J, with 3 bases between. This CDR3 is CASSFVYNEQFF. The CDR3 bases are TGCGCCAGCAGCTTTGTCTACAATGAGCAGTTCTTC. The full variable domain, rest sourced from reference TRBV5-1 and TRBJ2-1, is KAGVTQTPRYLIKTRGQQVTLSCSPISGHRSVSWYQQTPGQGLQFLFEYFSETQRNKGNFPGRFSGRQFSNSRSEMNVSTLELGDSALYLCASSFVYNEQFFGPGTRLTVL.

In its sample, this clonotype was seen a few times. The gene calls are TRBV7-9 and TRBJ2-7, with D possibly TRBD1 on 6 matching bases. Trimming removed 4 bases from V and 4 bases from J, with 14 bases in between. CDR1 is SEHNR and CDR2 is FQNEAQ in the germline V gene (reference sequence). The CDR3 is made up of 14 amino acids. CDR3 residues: CASSSPRRGYEQYV. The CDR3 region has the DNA TGTGCCAGCAGCTCCCCCCGCAGGGGATACGAGCAGTACGTC.

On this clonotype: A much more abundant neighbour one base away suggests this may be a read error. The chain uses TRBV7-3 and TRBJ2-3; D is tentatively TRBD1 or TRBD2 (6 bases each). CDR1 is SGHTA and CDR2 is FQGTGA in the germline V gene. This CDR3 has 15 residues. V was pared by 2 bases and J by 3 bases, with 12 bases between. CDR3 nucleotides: TGTGCCAGCAGCTTATCGGGGGCGCGAACAGATACGCAGTATTTT. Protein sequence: CASSLSGARTDTQYF.

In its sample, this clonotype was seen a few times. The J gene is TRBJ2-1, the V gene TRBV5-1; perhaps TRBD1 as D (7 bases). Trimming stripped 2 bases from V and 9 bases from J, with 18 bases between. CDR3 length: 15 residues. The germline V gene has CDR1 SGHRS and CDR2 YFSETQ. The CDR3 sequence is CASSFPRTGGSEQFF. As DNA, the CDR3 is TGCGCCAGCAGCTTCCCTCGGACAGGAGGGAGTGAGCAGTTCTTC.

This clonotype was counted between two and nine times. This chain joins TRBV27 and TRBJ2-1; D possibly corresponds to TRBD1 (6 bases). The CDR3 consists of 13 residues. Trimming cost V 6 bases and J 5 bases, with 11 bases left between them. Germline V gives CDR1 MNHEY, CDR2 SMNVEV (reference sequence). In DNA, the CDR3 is TGTGCCAGCAGACGGACAGATAACAATGAGCAGTTCTTC. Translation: CASRRTDNNEQFF.

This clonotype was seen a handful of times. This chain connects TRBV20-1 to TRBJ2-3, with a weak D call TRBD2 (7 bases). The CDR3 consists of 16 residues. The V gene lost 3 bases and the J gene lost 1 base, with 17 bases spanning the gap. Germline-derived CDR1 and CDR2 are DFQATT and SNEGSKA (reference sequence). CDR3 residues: CSASGGRWGGTDTQYF. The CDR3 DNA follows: TGCAGTGCTAGCGGGGGGCGCTGGGGTGGCACAGATACGCAGTATTTT.

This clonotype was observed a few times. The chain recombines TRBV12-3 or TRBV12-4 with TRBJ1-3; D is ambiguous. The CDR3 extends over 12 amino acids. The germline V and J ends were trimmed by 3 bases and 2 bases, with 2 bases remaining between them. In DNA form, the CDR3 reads TGTGCCAGCAGTTTCGCTGGAAACACCATATATTTT. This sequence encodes CASSFAGNTIYF.

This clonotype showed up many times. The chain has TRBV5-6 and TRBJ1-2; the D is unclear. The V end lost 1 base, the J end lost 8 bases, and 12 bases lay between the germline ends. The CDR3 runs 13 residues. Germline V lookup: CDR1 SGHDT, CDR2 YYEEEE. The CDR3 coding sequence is TGTGCCAGCAGCTTGCCAGGCGCGGGCGGCTACACCTTC. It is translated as CASSLPGAGGYTF.

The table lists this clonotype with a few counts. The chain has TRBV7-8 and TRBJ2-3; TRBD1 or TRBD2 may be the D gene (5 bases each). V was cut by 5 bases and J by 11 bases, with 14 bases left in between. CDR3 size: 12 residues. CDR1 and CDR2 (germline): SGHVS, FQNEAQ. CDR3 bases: TGTGCCAGCAGCCTCGATCGTGGGGGGCAGTATTTT. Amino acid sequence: CASSLDRGGQYF. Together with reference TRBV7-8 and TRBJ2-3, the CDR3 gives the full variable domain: GAGVSQSPRYKVAKRGQDVALRCDPISGHVSLFWYQQALGQGPEFLTYFQNEAQLDKSGLPSDRFFAERPEGSVSTLKIQRTQQEDSAVYLCASSLDRGGQYFGPGTRLTVL.

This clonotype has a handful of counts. The CDR3 sequence is CATSREQGGLTEAFF. CDR3 sequence (DNA): TGTGCCACCAGCAGAGAACAGGGGGGACTGACTGAAGCTTTCTTT. J is TRBJ1-1 and V is TRBV15, with 8 bases matching TRBD1. The CDR3 sequence is 15 residues long. The V and J ends lost 0 bases and 5 bases, in that order; junction bases with no gene match: 5. The germline V gene encodes CDR1 LNHNV and CDR2 YYDKDF (reference sequence).

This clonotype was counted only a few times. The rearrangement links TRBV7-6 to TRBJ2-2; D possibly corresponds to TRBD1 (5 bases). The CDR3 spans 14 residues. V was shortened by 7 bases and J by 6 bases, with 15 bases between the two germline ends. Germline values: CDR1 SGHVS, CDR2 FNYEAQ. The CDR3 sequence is CASTSNPTAGELFF. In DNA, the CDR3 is TGTGCCAGCACCTCGAACCCGACAGCCGGGGAGCTGTTTTTT.

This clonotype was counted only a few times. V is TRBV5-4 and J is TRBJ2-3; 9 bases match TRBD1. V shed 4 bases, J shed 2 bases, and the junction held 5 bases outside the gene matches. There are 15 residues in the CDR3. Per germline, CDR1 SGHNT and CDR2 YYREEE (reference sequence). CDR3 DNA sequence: TGTGCCAGCAGCGCCGGGACAGGGATCACAGATACGCAGTATTTT. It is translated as CASSAGTGITDTQYF.

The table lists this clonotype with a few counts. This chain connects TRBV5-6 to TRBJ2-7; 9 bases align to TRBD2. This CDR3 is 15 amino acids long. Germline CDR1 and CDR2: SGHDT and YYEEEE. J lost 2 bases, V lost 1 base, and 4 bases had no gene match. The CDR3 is CASSLRLAVTYEQYV. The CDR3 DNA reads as TGTGCCAGCAGCTTGCGACTAGCGGTGACCTACGAGCAGTACGTC.

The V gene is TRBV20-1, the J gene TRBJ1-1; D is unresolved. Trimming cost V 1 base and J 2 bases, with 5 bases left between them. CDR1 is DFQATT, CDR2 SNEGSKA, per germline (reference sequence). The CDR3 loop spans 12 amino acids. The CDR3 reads CSARVENTEAFF. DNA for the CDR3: TGCAGTGCTAGAGTTGAAAACACTGAAGCTTTCTTT.

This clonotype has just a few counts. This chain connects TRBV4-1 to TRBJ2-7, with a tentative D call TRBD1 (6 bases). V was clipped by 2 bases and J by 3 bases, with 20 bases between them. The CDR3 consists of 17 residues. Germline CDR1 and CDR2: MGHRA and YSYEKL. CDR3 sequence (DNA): TGCGCCAGCAGCCAAACTGTTCGGGACAAATTATACTACGAGCAGTACTTC. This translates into CASSQTVRDKLYYEQYF.

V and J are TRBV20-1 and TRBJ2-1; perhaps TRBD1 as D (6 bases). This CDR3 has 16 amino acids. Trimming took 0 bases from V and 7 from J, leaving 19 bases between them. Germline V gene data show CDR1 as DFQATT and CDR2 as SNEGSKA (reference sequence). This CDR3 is CSARESRWTEINEQFF. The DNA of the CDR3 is TGCAGTGCTAGAGAGTCCAGGTGGACAGAGATAAATGAGCAGTTCTTC.

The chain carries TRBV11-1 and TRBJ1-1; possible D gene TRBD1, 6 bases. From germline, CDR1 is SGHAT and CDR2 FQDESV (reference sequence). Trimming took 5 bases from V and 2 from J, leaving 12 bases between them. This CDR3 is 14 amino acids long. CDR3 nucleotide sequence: TGTGCCAGCAGCCGACAGGCGTCAAACACTGAAGCTTTCTTT. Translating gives CASSRQASNTEAFF.

The CDR3 sequence is CASSRYRGGDTQYF. CDR3 sequence (DNA): TGCGCCAGCAGCCGGTACAGGGGAGGAGATACGCAGTATTTT. V and J are TRBV4-3 and TRBJ2-3; D is possibly TRBD1 (7 bases). Germline-derived CDR1 and CDR2 are LGHNA and YSLEER. V was clipped by 4 bases and J by 5 bases, with 13 bases between them. There are 14 residues in the CDR3.